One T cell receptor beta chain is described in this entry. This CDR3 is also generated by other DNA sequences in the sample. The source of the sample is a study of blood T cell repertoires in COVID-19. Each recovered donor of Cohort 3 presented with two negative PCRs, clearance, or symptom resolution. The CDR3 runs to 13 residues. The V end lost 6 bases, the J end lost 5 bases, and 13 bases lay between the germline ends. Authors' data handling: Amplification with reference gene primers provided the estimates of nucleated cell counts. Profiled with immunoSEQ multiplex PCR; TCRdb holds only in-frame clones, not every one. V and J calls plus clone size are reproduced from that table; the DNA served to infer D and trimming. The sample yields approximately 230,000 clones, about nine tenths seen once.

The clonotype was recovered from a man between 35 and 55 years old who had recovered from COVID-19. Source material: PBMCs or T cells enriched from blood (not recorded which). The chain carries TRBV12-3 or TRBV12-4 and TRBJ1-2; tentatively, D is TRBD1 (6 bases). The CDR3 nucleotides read TGTGCCAGCAGCCCCGGACAGCGTTATGGCTACACCTTC. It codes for CASSPGQRYGYTF.